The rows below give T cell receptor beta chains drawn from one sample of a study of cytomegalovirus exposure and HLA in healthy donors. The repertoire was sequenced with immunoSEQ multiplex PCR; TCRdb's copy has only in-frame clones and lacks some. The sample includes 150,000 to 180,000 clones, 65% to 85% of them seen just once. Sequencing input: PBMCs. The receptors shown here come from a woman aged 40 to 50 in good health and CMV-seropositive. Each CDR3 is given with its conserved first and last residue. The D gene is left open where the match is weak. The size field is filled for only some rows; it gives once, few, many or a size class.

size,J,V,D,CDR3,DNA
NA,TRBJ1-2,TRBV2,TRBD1,CASRPKTGNYGYTF,TGTGCCAGCAGGCCTAAGACAGGGAACTATGGCTACACCTTC
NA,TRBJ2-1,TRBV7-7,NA,CASSLDQSYNEQFF,TGTGCTAGCAGCTTAGACCAGTCCTACAATGAGCAGTTCTTC
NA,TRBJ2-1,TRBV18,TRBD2,CASSPQAQRELGNEQFF,TGTGCCAGCTCACCACAGGCGCAGCGGGAGTTAGGGAATGAGCAGTTCTTC
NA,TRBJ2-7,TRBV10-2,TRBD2,CAISRGGAYEQYF,TGCGCCATCTCACGGGGGGGAGCCTACGAGCAGTACTTC
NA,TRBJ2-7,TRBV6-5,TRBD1,CASSYQTGTGFYEQYF,TGTGCCAGCAGTTATCAAACCGGGACAGGGTTCTACGAGCAGTACTTC
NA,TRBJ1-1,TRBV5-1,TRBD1,CASSLDRENTEAFF,TGCGCCAGCAGCCTCGACAGGGAGAACACTGAAGCTTTCTTT
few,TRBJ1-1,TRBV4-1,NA,CASSSQLNTEAFF,TGCGCCAGCAGCTCACAGCTGAACACTGAAGCTTTCTTT
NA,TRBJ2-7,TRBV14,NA,CASSQVLGDEQYF,TGTGCCAGCAGCCAAGTTTTAGGAGACGAGCAGTACTTC
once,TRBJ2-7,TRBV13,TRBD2,CASSSGTSGYEQYF,TGTGCCAGCAGCTCCGGGACTAGCGGATACGAGCAGTACTTC
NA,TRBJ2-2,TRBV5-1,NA,CASSRTGDTGELFF,TGCGCCAGCAGCCGCACGGGGGACACCGGGGAGCTGTTTTTT
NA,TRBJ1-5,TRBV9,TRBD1,CASSERDRPYSNQPQHF,TGTGCCAGCAGCGAGCGGGACAGGCCGTATAGCAATCAGCCCCAGCATTTT
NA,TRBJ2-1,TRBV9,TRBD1,CASSADAGGRMNEQFF,TGTGCCAGCAGCGCAGACGCAGGGGGAAGGATGAATGAGCAGTTCTTC
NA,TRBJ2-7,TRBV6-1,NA,CASRRGGEGSYEQYF,TGTGCCAGTAGACGAGGCGGGGAAGGTTCCTACGAGCAGTACTTC
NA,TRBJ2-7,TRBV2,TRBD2,CASSMASGNYEQYF,TGTGCCAGTTCTATGGCTAGCGGGAACTACGAGCAGTACTTC
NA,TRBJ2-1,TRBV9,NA,CASSRDSSWTNEQFF,TGTGCCAGCAGCCGGGACTCCAGTTGGACCAATGAGCAGTTCTTC
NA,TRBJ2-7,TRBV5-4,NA,CASSSRNGGGYEQYF,TGTGCCAGCAGCTCCCGGAACGGAGGCGGCTACGAGCAGTACTTC
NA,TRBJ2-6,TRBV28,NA,CASSLLTGTGANVLTF,TGTGCCAGCAGTTTACTTACAGGGACTGGGGCCAACGTCCTGACTTTC
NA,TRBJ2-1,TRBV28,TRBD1,CASSRTGGIINEQFF,TGTGCCAGCAGTCGGACAGGGGGGATCATCAATGAGCAGTTCTTC
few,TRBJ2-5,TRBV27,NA,CASSFTTQETQYF,TGTGCCAGCAGTTTTACAACCCAAGAGACCCAGTACTTC
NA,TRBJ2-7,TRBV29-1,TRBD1,CSVGDRTYEQYF,TGCAGCGTTGGGGACAGAACCTACGAGCAGTACTTC
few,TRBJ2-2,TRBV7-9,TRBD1,CASSDPDRWNTGELFF,TGTGCCAGCAGCGATCCGGACAGGTGGAACACCGGGGAGCTGTTTTTT
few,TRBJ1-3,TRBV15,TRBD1,CATSRQGAAGNTIYF,TGTGCCACCAGCAGACAGGGGGCAGCTGGAAACACCATATATTTT
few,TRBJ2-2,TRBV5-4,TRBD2,CASSLAALAGARVTGELFF,TGTGCCAGCAGCTTGGCCGCACTAGCGGGTGCCAGAGTGACCGGGGAGCTGTTTTTT